The clone carrying this T cell receptor (beta chain) has only a few counts. Method: immunoSEQ multiplex PCR; TCRdb's copy keeps in-frame clones and lacks some. The sample yields roughly 90,000 clones, less than 90% seen once. The CDR3 is 15 amino acids. The V end was cut by 0 bases, the J end by 5 bases, with 14 bases between. Germline loops: CDR1 LGHDT, CDR2 YNNKEL (reference sequence). The data belong to a study of control samples from healthy donors and cancer patients. The sample was PBMCs. This sequence was found in a woman aged 50 to 60 with colorectal cancer. This rearrangement joins TRBV3-1 (or the pseudogene TRBV3-2) to TRBJ2-7; D gene ambiguous. As DNA, the CDR3 is TGTGCCAGCAGCCAAGATGGGCAGGTCCCAAACGAGCAGTACGTC. Translating it yields CASSQDGQVPNEQYV.